Each of the 9 T cell receptor beta chains below was sequenced from the same sample in a study of T-cell memory formation after mild COVID-19. TCRdb reanalysed the 5' RACE reads using MiXCR and keeps one entry per CDR3 protein. The top ten clones hold 2.1% of a sample with approximately 250,000 distinct CDR3 sequences, just over 15% of them seen once. Input material: PBMCs or a T cell subset sorted from them (not recorded which). These receptors were taken from an adult woman who had mild COVID-19 (a few samples of this study predate the infection). Cell type and time point are not known.

The chain joins TRBV12-3 or TRBV12-4 to TRBJ2-7; 7 nucleotides line up with TRBD2. Unmatched junction bases numbered 15, after V lost 6 bases and J lost 7 bases. CDR3 length: 15 residues. The CDR3 nucleotides read TGTGCCAGCAGCTCTTATATGCGGGAGTTTTATGAGCAGTACTTC. Translation: CASSSYMREFYEQYF.

This clonotype was observed a few times. The chain joins TRBV6-2 or TRBV6-3 to TRBJ2-7, with D maybe TRBD2 (5 bases). The germline gives CDR1 MNHEY, CDR2 SVGEGT. This CDR3 region has 12 residues. The CDR3 DNA reads TGTGCGAGGGAGAGAAAGCCCCACGAGCAGTACTTC. This gives the protein CARERKPHEQYF.

A few counts support this clonotype. The rearrangement links TRBV19 to TRBJ1-6, with TRBD1 matching 7 bases. Germline CDR1 LNHDA, CDR2 SQIVND (reference sequence). The CDR3 is made up of 15 amino acids. Losses at the gene ends were 3 bases for V and 7 bases for J; bases not matched to a gene: 6. DNA of the CDR3: TGTGCCAGTAGTATGCTCCGGGACAGAAATTCACCCCTCCACTTT. This sequence encodes CASSMLRDRNSPLHF.

This clonotype was recorded a few times. This sequence joins TRBV3-1 and TRBJ1-1; no clear D. The germline V gene encodes CDR1 LGHDT and CDR2 YNNKEL (reference sequence). This CDR3 has 15 amino acids. Trimming left V 0 bases short and J 0 bases short, with 8 bases between. The CDR3 DNA reads TGTGCCAGCAGCCAAGAACTGGTCTTGAACACTGAAGCTTTCTTT. This encodes CASSQELVLNTEAFF.

This clonotype was detected only a few times. The V gene is TRBV25-1, the J gene TRBJ2-7, with D perhaps TRBD1 (5 bases). Trimming pared 5 bases from V and 5 bases from J, leaving 13 bases between. The CDR3 spans 13 residues. Germline V lookup: CDR1 MGHDK, CDR2 SYGVNS. CDR3 loop: CASSQGSYNEQYF. CDR3 nucleotides: TGTGCCAGCAGTCAGGGTTCTTACAACGAGCAGTACTTC.

The V call is TRBV2, the J call TRBJ1-4; D is unresolved. The CDR3 totals 14 residues. The germline V and J ends were trimmed by 4 bases and 8 bases, with 14 bases remaining between them. CDR1 is SNHLY, CDR2 FYNNEI, per germline. Here the CDR3 DNA reads TGTGCCAGCAGTGCCACCGAGGTTATGGAAAAACTGTTTTTT. Translated: CASSATEVMEKLFF.

In this sample, this clonotype turned up many times. This chain links TRBV15 with TRBJ2-5; 7 bases are a match to TRBD1. In germline, CDR1 is LNHNV, CDR2 YYDKDF (reference sequence). The CDR3 sequence is 15 residues long. V trimming: 0 bases; J trimming: 4 bases; junction bases outside the gene matches: 5. The CDR3 region is CATSRDPGGGETQYF. In nucleotides, the CDR3 is TGTGCCACCAGCAGAGATCCAGGGGGTGGAGAGACCCAGTACTTC.

The chain combines TRBV12-3 or TRBV12-4 with TRBJ2-7; 8 nucleotides line up with TRBD2. Germline trimming cut 5 bases from V and 6 bases from J; bases unmatched to any gene: 3. The CDR3 loop spans 12 amino acids. Here the CDR3 DNA reads TGTGCCAGCAGTCGGGCGGGGGGCGAGCAGTACTTC. Encoded protein: CASSRAGGEQYF.

The V gene is TRBV24-1, the J gene TRBJ2-2; D possibly corresponds to TRBD1 (6 bases). CDR3 length equals 17 residues. Trimming took off 3 bases at V and 1 base at J, with 14 bases between the two ends. Germline CDR1 reads KGHDR; CDR2 reads SFDVKD. The CDR3 sequence: CATSDRGHRLNTGELFF. CDR3 in DNA: TGTGCCACCAGTGATAGGGGACACCGACTGAACACCGGGGAGCTGTTTTTT.